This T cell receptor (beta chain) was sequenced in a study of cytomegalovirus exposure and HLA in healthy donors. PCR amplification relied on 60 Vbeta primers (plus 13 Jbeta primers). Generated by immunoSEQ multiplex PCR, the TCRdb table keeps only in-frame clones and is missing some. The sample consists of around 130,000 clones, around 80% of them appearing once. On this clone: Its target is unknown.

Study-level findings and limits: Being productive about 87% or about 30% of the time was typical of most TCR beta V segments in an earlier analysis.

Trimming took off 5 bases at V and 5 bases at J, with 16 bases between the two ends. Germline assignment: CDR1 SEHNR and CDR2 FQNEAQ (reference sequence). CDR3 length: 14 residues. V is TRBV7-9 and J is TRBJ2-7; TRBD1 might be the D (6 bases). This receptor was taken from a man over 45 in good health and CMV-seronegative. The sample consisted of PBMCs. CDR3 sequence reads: CASSVMQGRNEQYF. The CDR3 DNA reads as TGTGCCAGCAGCGTGATGCAGGGGCGGAACGAGCAGTACTTC.